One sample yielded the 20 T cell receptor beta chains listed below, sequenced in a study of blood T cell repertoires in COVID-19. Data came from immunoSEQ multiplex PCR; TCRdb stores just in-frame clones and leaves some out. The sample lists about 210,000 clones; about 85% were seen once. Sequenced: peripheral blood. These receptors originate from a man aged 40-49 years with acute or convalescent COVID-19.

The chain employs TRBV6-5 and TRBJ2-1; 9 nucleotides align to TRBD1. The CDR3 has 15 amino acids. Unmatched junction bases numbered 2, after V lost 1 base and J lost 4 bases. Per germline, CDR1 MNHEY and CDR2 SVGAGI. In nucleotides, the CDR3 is TGTGCCAGCAGTTACTGGACAGGGGAGTACAATGAGCAGTTCTTC. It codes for CASSYWTGEYNEQFF.

CDR3 in amino acids: CASSLAPSGTGIYEQYF. The DNA of the CDR3 is TGTGCCAGCAGCTTGGCGCCATCCGGGACAGGGATCTACGAGCAGTACTTC. The chain carries TRBV5-4 and TRBJ2-7; 9 nucleotides align to TRBD1. The CDR3 is made up of 17 amino acids. V lost 0 bases and J lost 3; bases outside the gene matches: 10. The germline gives CDR1 SGHNT, CDR2 YYREEE (reference sequence).

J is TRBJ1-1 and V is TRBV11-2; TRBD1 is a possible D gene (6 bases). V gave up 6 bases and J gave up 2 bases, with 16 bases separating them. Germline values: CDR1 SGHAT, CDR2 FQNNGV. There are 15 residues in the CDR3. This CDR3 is CASSYGAGVNTEAFF. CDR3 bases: TGTGCCAGCAGTTACGGGGCAGGGGTCAACACTGAAGCTTTCTTT.

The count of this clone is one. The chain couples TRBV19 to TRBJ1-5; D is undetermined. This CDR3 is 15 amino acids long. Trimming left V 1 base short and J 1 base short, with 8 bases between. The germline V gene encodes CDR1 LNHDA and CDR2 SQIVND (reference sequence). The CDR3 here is CASSIATLSNQPQHF. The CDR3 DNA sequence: TGTGCCAGTAGTATAGCCACTCTGAGCAATCAGCCCCAGCATTTT.

The CDR3 DNA follows: TGTGCCAGCAGTGGGACTAGCGGGAGACAAGAGACCCAGTACTTC. It specifies CASSGTSGRQETQYF. The gene calls are TRBV25-1 and TRBJ2-5; 13 bases line up with TRBD2. The CDR3 consists of 15 residues. Germline V lookup: CDR1 MGHDK, CDR2 SYGVNS. V shed 4 bases, J shed 2 bases, and the junction held 1 base outside the gene matches. The full variable domain, in which reference TRBV25-1 and TRBJ2-5 provide the parts outside the CDR3, is EADIYQTPRYLVIGTGKKITLECSQTMGHDKMYWYQQDPGMELHLIHYSYGVNSTEKGDLSSESTVSRIRTEHFPLTLESARPSHTSQYLCASSGTSGRQETQYFGPGTRLLVL.

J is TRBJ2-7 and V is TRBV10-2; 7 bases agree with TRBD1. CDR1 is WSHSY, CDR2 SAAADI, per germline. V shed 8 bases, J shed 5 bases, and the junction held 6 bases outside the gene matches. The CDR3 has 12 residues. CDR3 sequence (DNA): TGCGCCAGCTCTACAGGGGCTAACGAGCAGTACTTC. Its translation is CASSTGANEQYF.

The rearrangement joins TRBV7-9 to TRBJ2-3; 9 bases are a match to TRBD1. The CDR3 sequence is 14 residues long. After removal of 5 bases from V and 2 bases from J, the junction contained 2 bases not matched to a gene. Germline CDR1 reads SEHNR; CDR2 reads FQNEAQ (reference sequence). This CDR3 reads CASSRDRVTDTQYF. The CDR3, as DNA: TGTGCCAGCAGCCGGGACAGGGTCACAGATACGCAGTATTTT.

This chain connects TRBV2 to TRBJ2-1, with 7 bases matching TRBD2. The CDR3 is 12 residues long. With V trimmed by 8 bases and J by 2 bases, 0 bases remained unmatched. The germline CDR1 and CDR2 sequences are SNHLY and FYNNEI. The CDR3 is CASGGAYNEQFF. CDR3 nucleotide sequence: TGTGCCAGCGGGGGGGCCTACAATGAGCAGTTCTTC.

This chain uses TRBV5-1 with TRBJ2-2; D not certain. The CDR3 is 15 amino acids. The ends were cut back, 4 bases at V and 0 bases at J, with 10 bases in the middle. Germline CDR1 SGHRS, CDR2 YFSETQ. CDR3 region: CASSPLHSNTGELFF. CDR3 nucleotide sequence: TGCGCCAGCAGCCCTCTGCACTCGAACACCGGGGAGCTGTTTTTT. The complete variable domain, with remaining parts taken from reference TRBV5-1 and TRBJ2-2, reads KAGVTQTPRYLIKTRGQQVTLSCSPISGHRSVSWYQQTPGQGLQFLFEYFSETQRNKGNFPGRFSGRQFSNSRSEMNVSTLELGDSALYLCASSPLHSNTGELFFGEGSRLTVL.

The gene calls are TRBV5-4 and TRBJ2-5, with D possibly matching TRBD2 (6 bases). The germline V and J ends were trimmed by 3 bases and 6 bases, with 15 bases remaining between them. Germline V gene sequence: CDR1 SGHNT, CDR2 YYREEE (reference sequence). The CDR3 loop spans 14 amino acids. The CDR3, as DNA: TGTGCCAGCAGCTCCCTCGGGGGAGCTCAGACCCAGTACTTC. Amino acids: CASSSLGGAQTQYF.

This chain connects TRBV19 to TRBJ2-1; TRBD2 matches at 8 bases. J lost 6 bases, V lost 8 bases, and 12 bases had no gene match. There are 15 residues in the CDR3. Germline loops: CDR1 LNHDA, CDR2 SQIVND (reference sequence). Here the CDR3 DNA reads TGTGCCAGTGGACACGGACTAGCTACTACCAATGAGCAGTTCTTC. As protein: CASGHGLATTNEQFF.

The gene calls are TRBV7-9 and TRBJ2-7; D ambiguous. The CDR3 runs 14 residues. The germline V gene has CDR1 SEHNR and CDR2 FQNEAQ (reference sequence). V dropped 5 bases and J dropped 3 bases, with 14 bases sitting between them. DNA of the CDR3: TGTGCCAGCAGCCCGAGCAGGTCTTTCTACGAGCAGTACTTC. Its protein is CASSPSRSFYEQYF. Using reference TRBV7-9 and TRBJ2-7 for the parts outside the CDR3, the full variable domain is DTGVSQNPRHKITKRGQNVTFRCDPISEHNRLYWYRQTLGQGPEFLTYFQNEAQLEKSRLLSDRFSAERPKGSFSTLEIQRTEQGDSAMYLCASSPSRSFYEQYFGPGTRLTVT.

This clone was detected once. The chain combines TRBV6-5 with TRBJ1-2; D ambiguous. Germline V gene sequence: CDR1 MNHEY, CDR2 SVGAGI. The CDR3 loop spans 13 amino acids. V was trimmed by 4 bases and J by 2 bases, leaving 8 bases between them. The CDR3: CASSSTENYGYTF. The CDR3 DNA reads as TGTGCCAGCAGTTCCACAGAAAACTATGGCTACACCTTC.

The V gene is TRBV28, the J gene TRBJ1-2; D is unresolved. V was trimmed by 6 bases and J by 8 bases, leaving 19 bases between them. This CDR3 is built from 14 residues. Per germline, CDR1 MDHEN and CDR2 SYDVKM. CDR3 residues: CASRPPGSIQGYTF. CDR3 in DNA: TGTGCCAGCAGACCCCCGGGATCCATTCAGGGCTACACCTTC.

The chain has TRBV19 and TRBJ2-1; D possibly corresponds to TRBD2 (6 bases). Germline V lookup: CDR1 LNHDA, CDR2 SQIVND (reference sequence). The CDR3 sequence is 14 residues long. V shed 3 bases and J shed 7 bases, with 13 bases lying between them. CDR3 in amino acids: CASSMREAVNEQFF. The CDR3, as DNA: TGTGCCAGTAGTATGAGGGAGGCGGTTAATGAGCAGTTCTTC.

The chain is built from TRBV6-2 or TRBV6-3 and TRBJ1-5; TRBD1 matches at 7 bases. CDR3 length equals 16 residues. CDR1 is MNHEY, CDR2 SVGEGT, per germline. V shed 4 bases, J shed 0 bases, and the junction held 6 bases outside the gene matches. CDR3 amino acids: CASSFLGTDSNQPQHF. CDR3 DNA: TGTGCCAGCAGTTTCCTCGGGACAGATAGCAATCAGCCCCAGCATTTT.

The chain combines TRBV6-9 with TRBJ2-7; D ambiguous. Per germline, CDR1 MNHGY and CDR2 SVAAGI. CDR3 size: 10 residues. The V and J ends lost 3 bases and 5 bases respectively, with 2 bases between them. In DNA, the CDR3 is TGTGCCAGCAGTTACGACGAGCAGTACTTC. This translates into CASSYDEQYF.

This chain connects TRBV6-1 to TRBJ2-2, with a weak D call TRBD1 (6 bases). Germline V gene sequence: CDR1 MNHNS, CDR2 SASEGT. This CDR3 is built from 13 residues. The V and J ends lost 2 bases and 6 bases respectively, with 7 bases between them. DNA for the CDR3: TGTGCCAGCAGTGAAAGACAGGCCGGGGAGCTGTTTTTT. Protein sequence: CASSERQAGELFF.

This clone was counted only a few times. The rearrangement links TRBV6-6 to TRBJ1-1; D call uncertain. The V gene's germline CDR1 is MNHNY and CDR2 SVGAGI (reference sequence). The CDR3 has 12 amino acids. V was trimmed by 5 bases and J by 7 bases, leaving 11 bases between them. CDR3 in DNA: TGTGCCAGCAGTCATGGACTGGGTGAAGCTTTCTTT. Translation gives CASSHGLGEAFF.

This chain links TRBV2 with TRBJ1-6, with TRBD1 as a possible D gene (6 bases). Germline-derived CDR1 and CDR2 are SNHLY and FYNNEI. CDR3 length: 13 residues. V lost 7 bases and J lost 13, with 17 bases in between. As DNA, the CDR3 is TGTGCCAGCATTCCGAACAGGGTCCCTCCCCTCCACTTT. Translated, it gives CASIPNRVPPLHF.